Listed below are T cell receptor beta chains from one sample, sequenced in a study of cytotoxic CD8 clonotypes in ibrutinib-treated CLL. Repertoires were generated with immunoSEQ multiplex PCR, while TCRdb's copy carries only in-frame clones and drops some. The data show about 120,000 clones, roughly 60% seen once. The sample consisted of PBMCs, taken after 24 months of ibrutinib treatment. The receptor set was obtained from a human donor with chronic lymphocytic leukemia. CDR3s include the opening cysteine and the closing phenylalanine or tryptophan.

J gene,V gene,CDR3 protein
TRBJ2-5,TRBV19,CASSMETVGQETQYF
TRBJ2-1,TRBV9,CASSPRGQENEQFF
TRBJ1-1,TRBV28,CASSSSRGNTEAFF
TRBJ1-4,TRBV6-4,CASSDSRGRGKLFF
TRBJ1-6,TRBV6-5,CASGQGQGNSPLHF
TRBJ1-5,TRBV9,CASSPSQGINQPQHF
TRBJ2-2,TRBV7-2,CASSWTSGNTGELFF
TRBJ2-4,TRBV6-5,CAYRDKNIQYF
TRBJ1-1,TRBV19,CASSDYNTEAFF
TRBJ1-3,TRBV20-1,CSASDPDTIYF
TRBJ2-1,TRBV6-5,CASSYLRGGNEQFF
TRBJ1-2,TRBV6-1,CASSRDRGDGYTF
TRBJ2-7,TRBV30,CAWSLASAAYEQYF
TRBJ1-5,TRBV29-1,CSVAGDGFNQPQHF
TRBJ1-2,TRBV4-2,CASSQGSANYGYTF
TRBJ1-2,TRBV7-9,CASSLGQGSHGYTF
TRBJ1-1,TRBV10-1,CASRRSLNTEAFF
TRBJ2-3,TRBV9,CASSVTGTSTDTQYF
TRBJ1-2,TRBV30,CAWSPRGRQTLYGYTF
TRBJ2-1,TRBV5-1,CASSLALDDPFF
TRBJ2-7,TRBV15,CATSRKLASGTYEQYF
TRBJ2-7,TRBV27,CASSYTSGDYEQYF
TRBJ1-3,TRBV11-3,CASSITTVSGNTIYF
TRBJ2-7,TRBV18,CASSRTKDEQYF
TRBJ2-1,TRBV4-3,CASSQDRGSEQFF
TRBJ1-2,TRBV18,CASSPDRSYGYTF
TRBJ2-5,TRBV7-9,CASSPTGGETQYF
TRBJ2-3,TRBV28,CASNPRGGDDTDTQYF
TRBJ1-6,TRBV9,CASNRVGNSPLHF
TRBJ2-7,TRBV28,CASSLKLGGNEQYF
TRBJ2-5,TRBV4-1,CASMADKAGTQYF
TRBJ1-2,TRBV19,CASIGGSGAYGYTF
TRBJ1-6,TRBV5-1,CASSPGGFYSPLHF
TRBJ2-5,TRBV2,CASSGGGGGETQYF
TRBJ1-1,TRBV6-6,CASSLAGVNTEAFF
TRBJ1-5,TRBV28,CASQSPGQGSQPQHF
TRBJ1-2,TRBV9,CASSGQNYGYTF
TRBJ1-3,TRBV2,CASSELQSSGNTIYF
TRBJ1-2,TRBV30,CAWSSANYGYTF
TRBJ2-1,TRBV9,CASSGPQRSYNEQFF
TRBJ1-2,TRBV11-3,CASSPLGTASIGYTF
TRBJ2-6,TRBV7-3,CASSAAVSGANVLTF
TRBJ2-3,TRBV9,CASSLRTGSTDTQYF
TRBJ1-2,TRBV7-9,CASSLAQGRYYGYTF
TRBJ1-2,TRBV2,CASAPRENYGYTF
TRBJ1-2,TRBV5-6,CASSPGQNYGYTF
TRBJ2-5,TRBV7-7,CASSRDGSETQYF
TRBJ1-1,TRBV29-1,CSVDRGLAEAFF
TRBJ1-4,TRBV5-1,CASSLGAPEGEKLFF
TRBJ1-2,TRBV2,CASSYGVGYTF
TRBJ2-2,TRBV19,CASSALPGGVTPGELFF
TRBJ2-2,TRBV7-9,CASIPSGASNTGELFF
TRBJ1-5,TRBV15,CATSRDRGQKNQPQHF
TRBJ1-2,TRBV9,CASSAGQGTYGYTF
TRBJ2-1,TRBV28,CASSPSGTGRHEQFF
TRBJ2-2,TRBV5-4,CASSLGLMNTGELFF
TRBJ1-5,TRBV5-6,CASSLGQGQPQHF